This T cell receptor beta chain stems from a study of T cells in localized non-small cell lung cancer. Trimming stripped 2 bases from V and 2 bases from J, with 13 bases between. This CDR3 has 15 residues. Germline V gene data show CDR1 as GTSNPN and CDR2 as SVGIG (reference sequence). The protocol was immunoSEQ multiplex PCR, while the TCRdb copy is restricted to in-frame clones and leaves out a portion. The repertoire consists of 870 or so clones, with approximately 20% occurring once and the leading ten covering more than 12%. This clone was found a few times. This TCR was recovered from a man aged 40 to 69 with stage I lung adenocarcinoma. This chain connects TRBV30 to TRBJ1-5; D remains ambiguous. Here the sequenced sample was normal lung tissue next to the tumor, taken before any cancer treatment. Here the CDR3 reads CAWSRDLAGNQPQHF. For the CDR3, the DNA is TGTGCCTGGAGTCGGGATCTCGCGGGCAATCAGCCCCAGCATTTT. The whole variable domain, filled in from reference TRBV30 and TRBJ1-5, reads SQTIHQWPATLVQPVGSPLSLECTVEGTSNPNLYWYRQAAGRGLQLLFYSVGIGQISSEVPQNLSASRPQDRQFILSSKKLLLSDSGFYLCAWSRDLAGNQPQHFGDGTRLSIL.